A selection of T cell receptor beta chains follows, all from one sample in a study of radiotherapy plus CTLA-4 blockade in lung cancer. This table comes from immunoSEQ multiplex PCR, and its TCRdb copy is limited to in-frame clones, with some not included. The sample shows roughly 69,000 clones, 60% to 80% of them seen only once. The sequencing here drew on peripheral blood, taken from a patient treated with radiotherapy plus ipilimumab. The receptors shown here come from a human donor with non-small cell lung cancer whose response to radiotherapy plus ipilimumab could not be evaluated. Some clones in this sample may be carry-over from other donors' samples. The CDR3 runs from the conserved cysteine through the conserved F or W. Each record gives: clone size, V gene, D gene, J gene, CDR3 length, CDR3 DNA, CDR3 protein. The D gene is left open where the match is weak. Clone size is given for some rows only: seen once, a few or many times, or a class if the clone is expanded.

clone size: -
V gene: TRBV6-1
D gene: -
J gene: TRBJ1-2
CDR3 length: 15
CDR3 DNA: TGTGCCAGCAGTGCCGAGGGGGGGGGCGTCAATGGCTACACCTTC
CDR3 protein: CASSAEGGGVNGYTF

clone size: -
V gene: TRBV6-5
D gene: -
J gene: TRBJ2-2
CDR3 length: 12
CDR3 DNA: TGTGCCAGCAGCAGGGGTTCCGGGGAGCTGTTTTTT
CDR3 protein: CASSRGSGELFF

clone size: -
V gene: TRBV19
D gene: -
J gene: TRBJ1-2
CDR3 length: 14
CDR3 DNA: TGTGCCAGTATTTCCTCGCAGGGAGGGTATGGCTACACCTTC
CDR3 protein: CASISSQGGYGYTF

clone size: -
V gene: TRBV19
D gene: -
J gene: TRBJ1-1
CDR3 length: 14
CDR3 DNA: TGTGCCAGTAGTAAAGCCGTCGGGGGAACTGAAGCTTTCTTT
CDR3 protein: CASSKAVGGTEAFF

clone size: -
V gene: TRBV5-1
D gene: TRBD2
J gene: TRBJ2-7
CDR3 length: 15
CDR3 DNA: TGCGCCAGCAGCTTGGGGGGGACTACCAGCTACGAGCAGTACTTC
CDR3 protein: CASSLGGTTSYEQYF

clone size: -
V gene: TRBV5-1
D gene: TRBD1
J gene: TRBJ1-1
CDR3 length: 16
CDR3 DNA: TGCGCCAGCAGCTTGGCAGCACAGGGGAAGGGCACTGAAGCTTTCTTT
CDR3 protein: CASSLAAQGKGTEAFF

clone size: -
V gene: TRBV7-8
D gene: TRBD1
J gene: TRBJ1-2
CDR3 length: 18
CDR3 DNA: TGTGCCAGCAGCTTACGGTCCATTCCGACAGGGGAGGACTATGGCTACACCTTC
CDR3 protein: CASSLRSIPTGEDYGYTF

clone size: -
V gene: TRBV4-3
D gene: -
J gene: TRBJ1-6
CDR3 length: 19
CDR3 DNA: TGCGCCAGCAGCCAAGATCTTTATAGGCAGGGTACAAGGATTTCACCCCTCCACTTT
CDR3 protein: CASSQDLYRQGTRISPLHF

clone size: -
V gene: TRBV5-1
D gene: -
J gene: TRBJ1-1
CDR3 length: 13
CDR3 DNA: TGCGCCAGCAGCTTGGAGGGGGTGGGTGAAGCTTTCTTT
CDR3 protein: CASSLEGVGEAFF

clone size: -
V gene: TRBV7-2
D gene: -
J gene: TRBJ1-2
CDR3 length: 13
CDR3 DNA: TGTGCCAGCAGCTTAGGTGCGGGTGATGGCTACACCTTC
CDR3 protein: CASSLGAGDGYTF

clone size: -
V gene: TRBV6-5
D gene: -
J gene: TRBJ2-4
CDR3 length: 14
CDR3 DNA: TGTGCCAGCAGTTATGGACGGGGGAAAAACATTCAGTACTTC
CDR3 protein: CASSYGRGKNIQYF

clone size: few
V gene: TRBV2
D gene: TRBD2
J gene: TRBJ2-5
CDR3 length: 15
CDR3 DNA: TGTGCCAGCAGTGATAGGGCTAGCGGGGGTAAGACCCAGTACTTC
CDR3 protein: CASSDRASGGKTQYF

clone size: once
V gene: TRBV2
D gene: -
J gene: TRBJ1-2
CDR3 length: 14
CDR3 DNA: TGTGCCAGCAGTGAAACGGCAGTCGGGGATGGCTACACCTTC
CDR3 protein: CASSETAVGDGYTF

clone size: -
V gene: TRBV2
D gene: -
J gene: TRBJ2-7
CDR3 length: 14
CDR3 DNA: TGTGCCAGCACCGAACGGGAAGCGGCCTACGAGCAGTACTTC
CDR3 protein: CASTEREAAYEQYF

clone size: -
V gene: TRBV13
D gene: TRBD2
J gene: TRBJ2-2
CDR3 length: 16
CDR3 DNA: TGTGCCAGCAGCTTAGCTGGGACTAGCGAAGACGGGGAGCTGTTTTTT
CDR3 protein: CASSLAGTSEDGELFF

clone size: -
V gene: TRBV5-1
D gene: TRBD2
J gene: TRBJ2-3
CDR3 length: 15
CDR3 DNA: TGCGCCAGCAGCACAACCGGACTAGCGGCAGATACGCAGTATTTT
CDR3 protein: CASSTTGLAADTQYF

clone size: -
V gene: TRBV11-3
D gene: TRBD1
J gene: TRBJ1-2
CDR3 length: 15
CDR3 DNA: TGTGCCAGCAGCTCTCCGGGACAGCCCAACTATGGCTACACCTTC
CDR3 protein: CASSSPGQPNYGYTF

clone size: -
V gene: TRBV5-1
D gene: TRBD1
J gene: TRBJ1-1
CDR3 length: 15
CDR3 DNA: TGCGCCAGCAGCCAACAAGACAGGGGGAACACTGAAGCTTTCTTT
CDR3 protein: CASSQQDRGNTEAFF

clone size: -
V gene: TRBV2
D gene: -
J gene: TRBJ2-7
CDR3 length: 12
CDR3 DNA: TGTGCCAGCAGTGACGCTAGCTACGAGCAGTACTTC
CDR3 protein: CASSDASYEQYF

clone size: once
V gene: TRBV2
D gene: TRBD1
J gene: TRBJ1-5
CDR3 length: 12
CDR3 DNA: TGTGCCAGCAACCGAGGACAGGGGGCCCAGCATTTT
CDR3 protein: CASNRGQGAQHF

clone size: -
V gene: TRBV9
D gene: -
J gene: TRBJ1-6
CDR3 length: 15
CDR3 DNA: TGTGCCAGCAGCGTAGATTGGACAGATAATTCACCCCTCCACTTT
CDR3 protein: CASSVDWTDNSPLHF

clone size: few
V gene: TRBV19
D gene: -
J gene: TRBJ1-2
CDR3 length: 14
CDR3 DNA: TGTGCCAGTAGTATTCTGGGCAGGAACTATGGCTACACCTTC
CDR3 protein: CASSILGRNYGYTF

clone size: -
V gene: TRBV27
D gene: -
J gene: TRBJ2-7
CDR3 length: 16
CDR3 DNA: TGTGCCAGCAGTTCCCTCGGCCGCGACTTAGCCTACGAGCAGTACTTC
CDR3 protein: CASSSLGRDLAYEQYF

clone size: -
V gene: TRBV6-5
D gene: TRBD1
J gene: TRBJ2-1
CDR3 length: 14
CDR3 DNA: TGTGCCAGCACCTTGGACAGGGATTACAATGAGCAGTTCTTC
CDR3 protein: CASTLDRDYNEQFF

clone size: few
V gene: TRBV2
D gene: -
J gene: TRBJ1-2
CDR3 length: 15
CDR3 DNA: TGTGCCAGCAGTGCTAGCCTTACACCCCCCTATGGCTACACCTTC
CDR3 protein: CASSASLTPPYGYTF

clone size: -
V gene: TRBV6-6
D gene: -
J gene: TRBJ2-7
CDR3 length: 14
CDR3 DNA: TGTGCCAGCTCAAGGGGCGACGCATCCTACGAGCAGTACTTC
CDR3 protein: CASSRGDASYEQYF

clone size: -
V gene: TRBV5-1
D gene: TRBD1
J gene: TRBJ1-1
CDR3 length: 14
CDR3 DNA: TGCGCCAGCAGCTGGGGCCAGGGGGGCACTGAAGCTTTCTTT
CDR3 protein: CASSWGQGGTEAFF

clone size: -
V gene: TRBV5-1
D gene: -
J gene: TRBJ1-1
CDR3 length: 14
CDR3 DNA: TGCGCCAGCAGGGGGAGCGGAGGGGATACTGAAGCTTTCTTT
CDR3 protein: CASRGSGGDTEAFF

clone size: -
V gene: TRBV4-2
D gene: -
J gene: TRBJ1-6
CDR3 length: 15
CDR3 DNA: TGTGCCAGCAGCCAAGATCTTACGGATAATTCACCCCTCCACTTT
CDR3 protein: CASSQDLTDNSPLHF

clone size: few
V gene: TRBV10-3
D gene: -
J gene: TRBJ1-5
CDR3 length: 12
CDR3 DNA: TGTGCCATCAGAGGACCAGGGCAGCCCCAGCATTTT
CDR3 protein: CAIRGPGQPQHF

clone size: once
V gene: TRBV27
D gene: TRBD1
J gene: TRBJ1-1
CDR3 length: 15
CDR3 DNA: TGTGCCAGCAGTCCTTGGGACAGGGGGAACACTGAAGCTTTCTTT
CDR3 protein: CASSPWDRGNTEAFF

clone size: -
V gene: TRBV30
D gene: -
J gene: TRBJ1-1
CDR3 length: 14
CDR3 DNA: TGTGCCTGGAGTGTACGAAGGGGCGGCACTGAAGCTTTCTTT
CDR3 protein: CAWSVRRGGTEAFF

clone size: -
V gene: TRBV6-5
D gene: -
J gene: TRBJ1-5
CDR3 length: 15
CDR3 DNA: TGTGCCAGCAGTAAAGGGGTATATAGCAATCAGCCCCAGCATTTT
CDR3 protein: CASSKGVYSNQPQHF

clone size: -
V gene: TRBV27
D gene: -
J gene: TRBJ1-5
CDR3 length: 18
CDR3 DNA: TGTGCCAGCAGTTCCCAGACAGATTGGCGTCTTGACAATCAGCCCCAGCATTTT
CDR3 protein: CASSSQTDWRLDNQPQHF

clone size: once
V gene: TRBV27
D gene: TRBD1
J gene: TRBJ1-6
CDR3 length: 15
CDR3 DNA: TGTGCCAGCAGTTTCGGGACAGGGGCGAATTCACCCCTCCACTTT
CDR3 protein: CASSFGTGANSPLHF

clone size: -
V gene: TRBV7-2
D gene: -
J gene: TRBJ1-5
CDR3 length: 14
CDR3 DNA: TGTGCCAGCAGCTTAGATTCAGTCAATCAGCCCCAGCATTTT
CDR3 protein: CASSLDSVNQPQHF

clone size: -
V gene: TRBV5-6
D gene: -
J gene: TRBJ1-5
CDR3 length: 16
CDR3 DNA: TGTGCCAGCAGCTCCCGCGGGGGGGCGGGCAATCAGCCCCAGCATTTT
CDR3 protein: CASSSRGGAGNQPQHF

clone size: -
V gene: TRBV25-1
D gene: TRBD1
J gene: TRBJ1-3
CDR3 length: 14
CDR3 DNA: TGTGCCAGCAGTGTCGGACAGGGGGTAAACACCATATATTTT
CDR3 protein: CASSVGQGVNTIYF

clone size: few
V gene: TRBV5-4
D gene: -
J gene: TRBJ1-3
CDR3 length: 15
CDR3 DNA: TGTGCCAGCATCCCCGATCAGGGCTCGGGAAACACCATATATTTT
CDR3 protein: CASIPDQGSGNTIYF

clone size: -
V gene: TRBV4-1
D gene: -
J gene: TRBJ1-2
CDR3 length: 18
CDR3 DNA: TGCGCCAGCAGCCAAGATTACAGGTGGGCTCCTACTAACTATGGCTACACCTTC
CDR3 protein: CASSQDYRWAPTNYGYTF

clone size: -
V gene: TRBV4-3
D gene: -
J gene: TRBJ2-2
CDR3 length: 11
CDR3 DNA: TGCGCCAGCAGTTTGACAGGGGAGCTGTTTTTT
CDR3 protein: CASSLTGELFF

clone size: -
V gene: TRBV6-5
D gene: -
J gene: TRBJ1-5
CDR3 length: 12
CDR3 DNA: TGTGCCAGCAGTTACGGGGGAGGGCCCCAGCATTTT
CDR3 protein: CASSYGGGPQHF

clone size: once
V gene: TRBV28
D gene: TRBD2
J gene: TRBJ2-1
CDR3 length: 14
CDR3 DNA: TGTGCCAGCAAGCGGGGCCCGTCTCGGAATGAGCAGTTCTTC
CDR3 protein: CASKRGPSRNEQFF

clone size: -
V gene: TRBV5-1
D gene: TRBD1
J gene: TRBJ1-6
CDR3 length: 13
CDR3 DNA: TGCGCCAGCAGACAGGGGGAGAATTCCCCCCTCCACTTT
CDR3 protein: CASRQGENSPLHF

clone size: -
V gene: TRBV19
D gene: -
J gene: TRBJ1-2
CDR3 length: 15
CDR3 DNA: TGTGCCAGTAGTAGAGATGAGGTCAGCCTGTATGGCTACACCTTC
CDR3 protein: CASSRDEVSLYGYTF

clone size: -
V gene: TRBV27
D gene: -
J gene: TRBJ1-6
CDR3 length: 16
CDR3 DNA: TGTGCCAGCAGTTTATCGAGGTCAGCGCCTAATTCACCCCTCCACTTT
CDR3 protein: CASSLSRSAPNSPLHF

clone size: -
V gene: TRBV7-8
D gene: TRBD1
J gene: TRBJ1-1
CDR3 length: 15
CDR3 DNA: TGTGCCAGCAGCGAGAAGGGACAGGGGTACACTGAAGCTTTCTTT
CDR3 protein: CASSEKGQGYTEAFF

clone size: once
V gene: TRBV11-2
D gene: -
J gene: TRBJ2-7
CDR3 length: 13
CDR3 DNA: TGTGCCAGCAGCACTATACAGGGCTACGAGCAGTACTTC
CDR3 protein: CASSTIQGYEQYF

clone size: -
V gene: TRBV2
D gene: TRBD1
J gene: TRBJ1-4
CDR3 length: 13
CDR3 DNA: TGTGCCACCAGGGGGACAGAGAATGAAAAACTGTTTTTT
CDR3 protein: CATRGTENEKLFF

clone size: -
V gene: TRBV4-1
D gene: -
J gene: TRBJ2-5
CDR3 length: 16
CDR3 DNA: TGCGCCAGCAGCCAAGTGTATCAGGGGCTGGGGGAGACCCAGTACTTC
CDR3 protein: CASSQVYQGLGETQYF

clone size: -
V gene: TRBV6-1
D gene: -
J gene: TRBJ1-1
CDR3 length: 13
CDR3 DNA: TGTGCCACCGAAGAGGCCTTGAACACTGAAGCTTTCTTT
CDR3 protein: CATEEALNTEAFF

clone size: -
V gene: TRBV6-5
D gene: TRBD1
J gene: TRBJ2-2
CDR3 length: 15
CDR3 DNA: TGTGCCAGCAGGAGAGGGGGCGCGGTCACCGGGGAGCTGTTTTTT
CDR3 protein: CASRRGGAVTGELFF